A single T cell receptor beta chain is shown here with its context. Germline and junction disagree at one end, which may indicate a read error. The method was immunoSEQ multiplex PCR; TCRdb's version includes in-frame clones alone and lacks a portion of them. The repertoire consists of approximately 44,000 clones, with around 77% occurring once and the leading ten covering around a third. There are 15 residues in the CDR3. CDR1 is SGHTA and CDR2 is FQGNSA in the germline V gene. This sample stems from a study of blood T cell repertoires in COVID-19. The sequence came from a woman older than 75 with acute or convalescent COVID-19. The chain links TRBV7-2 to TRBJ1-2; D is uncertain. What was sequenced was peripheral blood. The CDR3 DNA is TGTGCCAGCAGCTTAGCAGGCAGCACTAACTATGACTACACCTTC. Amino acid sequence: CASSLAGSTNYDYTF.